This TCR beta chain was captured by sequencing in a study of tissue T cells after allogeneic stem cell transplantation. General study points: Few T cell clones were shared across patients, but motif clusters showed tissue-specific shared signatures.

TCRbeta CDR3 was sequenced at survey depth with template counts. TCRdb keeps only in-frame clones here, not all; method: immunoSEQ multiplex PCR. The sample comprises more than 200 clones, 65% to 75% of which are singletons, and roughly two fifths rests with the top ten. Points on this clone: No antigen is known for it.

This CDR3 spans 13 amino acids. Trimming removed 7 bases from V and 6 bases from J, with 10 bases in between. The V gene's germline CDR1 is LNHDA and CDR2 SQIVND (reference sequence). Steroid-refractory graft-versus-host disease after allogeneic hematopoietic cell transplant qualified adults for prospective research-autopsy enrollment. Autopsy tissues spanned esophagus to rectum, liver, skin, and lymphoid organs including spleen. The rearrangement joins TRBV19 to TRBJ1-6; D possibly corresponds to TRBD1 (6 bases). The receptor's source is a female patient aged 40-70 years with steroid-refractory graft-versus-host disease after an allogeneic stem cell transplant. The graft donor may have contributed some T cells. This sample comprised rectal tissue, obtained at autopsy. The CDR3 DNA sequence: TGTGCCAGTAACGGGACACCTAATTCACCCCTCCACTTT. Translated, it gives CASNGTPNSPLHF.